The 2 T cell receptor beta chains in this list originate from one sample, sequenced in a study of blood T cell repertoires in COVID-19. TCRdb's copy holds only in-frame clones and misses some; the assay was immunoSEQ multiplex PCR. The sample shows some 56,000 clones, about 76% of them seen only once. Source material: peripheral blood. These receptors all stem from a woman aged 80 or over with active or convalescent COVID-19.

The V gene is TRBV18, the J gene TRBJ1-5; no firm D call. The CDR3 loop spans 16 amino acids. The V gene's germline CDR1 is KGHSH and CDR2 LQKENI. The germline V and J ends were trimmed by 2 bases and 0 bases, with 11 bases remaining between them. CDR3 DNA: TGTGCCAGCTCACCAAATACAGCGGCTAGCAATCAGCCCCAGCATTTT. This codes for CASSPNTAASNQPQHF.

The chain couples TRBV4-1 to TRBJ1-1; unclear D gene. Between the trimmed V and J ends, which lost 4 bases and 0 bases, there was a span of 12 bases. The CDR3 is 15 residues long. Per germline, CDR1 MGHRA and CDR2 YSYEKL. The CDR3 loop is CASSRSRLLNTEAFF. The CDR3 DNA reads TGCGCCAGCAGCCGCAGCAGGCTATTGAACACTGAAGCTTTCTTT.